Listed below are T cell receptor beta chains from one sample, sequenced in a study of blood T cell repertoires in COVID-19. Assay: immunoSEQ multiplex PCR; the TCRdb copy retains only in-frame clones and omits some. The data hold around 95,000 clones, with approximately 90% observed a single time. Sequenced: peripheral blood. The receptors stem from a man aged 50 or older with active COVID-19. The CDR3 runs from the conserved cysteine through the conserved F or W.

j_call: TRBJ2-5
v_call: TRBV5-4
cdr3_aa: CASSSGLKETQYF

j_call: TRBJ1-6
v_call: TRBV18
cdr3_aa: CASSASSYNSPLHF

j_call: TRBJ1-2
v_call: TRBV5-5
cdr3_aa: CASSQGDRTIGYTF

j_call: TRBJ2-1
v_call: TRBV2
cdr3_aa: CASGRAYSYNEQFF

j_call: TRBJ2-5
v_call: TRBV9
cdr3_aa: CASSAQGRQETQYF

j_call: TRBJ2-2
v_call: TRBV9
cdr3_aa: CASSGDGLAANTGELFF

j_call: TRBJ1-6
v_call: TRBV7-2
cdr3_aa: CASSPGGGYNSPLHF

j_call: TRBJ2-1
v_call: TRBV3-1/TRBV3-2
cdr3_aa: CASSQDKRAEQFF

j_call: TRBJ2-7
v_call: TRBV4-1
cdr3_aa: CASSQDGRGGYEQYF

j_call: TRBJ2-1
v_call: TRBV7-8
cdr3_aa: CASSLGTSGAGEQFF

j_call: TRBJ1-5
v_call: TRBV5-4
cdr3_aa: CASSSDTHQPQHF

j_call: TRBJ1-1
v_call: TRBV2
cdr3_aa: CASSGRNQGAEAFF

j_call: TRBJ2-3
v_call: TRBV7-9
cdr3_aa: CASSPLSGRSDTQYF

j_call: TRBJ2-3
v_call: TRBV6-5
cdr3_aa: CASRLSRPSTDTQYF

j_call: TRBJ2-1
v_call: TRBV11-3
cdr3_aa: CASSLGLAGVGSYNEQFF

j_call: TRBJ1-2
v_call: TRBV20-1
cdr3_aa: CSAGDYGYTF

j_call: TRBJ2-7
v_call: TRBV6-5
cdr3_aa: CASKDRGQNSYEQYF

j_call: TRBJ1-1
v_call: TRBV10-3
cdr3_aa: CAISESLGGRSMNTEAFF

j_call: TRBJ2-1
v_call: TRBV29-1
cdr3_aa: CSGGVGPSGANEQFF

j_call: TRBJ1-1
v_call: TRBV18
cdr3_aa: CASRVDRAGTEAFF

j_call: TRBJ2-5
v_call: TRBV24-1
cdr3_aa: CATSDSAGARRPQETQYF

j_call: TRBJ1-1
v_call: TRBV13
cdr3_aa: CASSLSGGHEAFF

j_call: TRBJ1-1
v_call: TRBV5-1
cdr3_aa: CASSLGGGRGTEAFF

j_call: TRBJ1-5
v_call: TRBV7-9
cdr3_aa: CASSSGAGGGNQPQHF

j_call: TRBJ2-3
v_call: TRBV9
cdr3_aa: CASSAGGGQWGTDTQYF

j_call: TRBJ2-3
v_call: TRBV10-1
cdr3_aa: CASSAAGAVGTQYF

j_call: TRBJ2-2
v_call: TRBV4-1
cdr3_aa: CASRRTGNTGELFF

j_call: TRBJ1-2
v_call: TRBV18
cdr3_aa: CASSPSDSYGYTF

j_call: TRBJ1-2
v_call: TRBV9
cdr3_aa: CASTQGGRTNYGYTF

j_call: TRBJ2-7
v_call: TRBV6-5
cdr3_aa: CASRPTGSEQYF

j_call: TRBJ2-3
v_call: TRBV7-6
cdr3_aa: CASSLIGADTQYF

j_call: TRBJ2-7
v_call: TRBV15
cdr3_aa: CATSRDLGFYEQYF

j_call: TRBJ1-3
v_call: TRBV19
cdr3_aa: CASSIGTDRNTIYF

j_call: TRBJ2-5
v_call: TRBV2
cdr3_aa: CASRGRVTGTQYF

j_call: TRBJ2-2
v_call: TRBV7-2
cdr3_aa: CASSLGALAGSGELFF

j_call: TRBJ1-1
v_call: TRBV9
cdr3_aa: CASNRGRPGVQAFF

j_call: TRBJ1-5
v_call: TRBV23-1
cdr3_aa: CASSQGTGFNQAQHF

j_call: TRBJ1-2
v_call: TRBV29-1
cdr3_aa: CSVEQRDREFGYTF

j_call: TRBJ1-1
v_call: TRBV5-8
cdr3_aa: CASSVPTGGNTEAFF

j_call: TRBJ2-1
v_call: TRBV5-4
cdr3_aa: CASSLLRLAGGGDEQFF

j_call: TRBJ1-2
v_call: TRBV6-5
cdr3_aa: CASTLRGTLGYTF

j_call: TRBJ2-7
v_call: TRBV19
cdr3_aa: CASSLAFSYEQYF

j_call: TRBJ2-3
v_call: TRBV7-2
cdr3_aa: CASSLQGSTDTQYF

j_call: TRBJ1-6
v_call: TRBV19
cdr3_aa: CASNDPKRGYNSPLHF

j_call: TRBJ2-1
v_call: TRBV12-3/TRBV12-4
cdr3_aa: CASTLARGIEQFF

j_call: TRBJ1-5
v_call: TRBV29-1
cdr3_aa: CSVGQGTNQPQHF

j_call: TRBJ1-1
v_call: TRBV11-3
cdr3_aa: CASSPRTIFNRGTEAFF